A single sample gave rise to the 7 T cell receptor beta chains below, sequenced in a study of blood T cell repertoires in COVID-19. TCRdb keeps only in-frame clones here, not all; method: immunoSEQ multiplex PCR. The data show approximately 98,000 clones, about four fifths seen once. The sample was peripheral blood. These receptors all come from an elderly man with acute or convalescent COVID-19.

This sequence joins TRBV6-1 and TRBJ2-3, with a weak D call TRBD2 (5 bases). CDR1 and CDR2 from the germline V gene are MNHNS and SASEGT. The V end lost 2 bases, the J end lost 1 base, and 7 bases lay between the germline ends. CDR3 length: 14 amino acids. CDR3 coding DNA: TGTGCCAGCAGTGAACGGGAAGGCACAGATACGCAGTATTTT. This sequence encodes CASSEREGTDTQYF.

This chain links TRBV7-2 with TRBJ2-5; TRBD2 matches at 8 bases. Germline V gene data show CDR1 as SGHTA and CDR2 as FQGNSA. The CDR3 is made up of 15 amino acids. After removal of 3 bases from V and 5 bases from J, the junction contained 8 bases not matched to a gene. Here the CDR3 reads CASSFQSLAEETQYF. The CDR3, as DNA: TGTGCCAGCAGCTTCCAATCACTAGCGGAGGAGACCCAGTACTTC.

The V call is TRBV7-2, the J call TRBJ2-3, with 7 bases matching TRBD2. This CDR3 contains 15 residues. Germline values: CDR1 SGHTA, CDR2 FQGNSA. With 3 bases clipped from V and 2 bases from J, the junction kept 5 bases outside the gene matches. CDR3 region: CASSLSSGSTDTQYF. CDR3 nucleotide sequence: TGTGCCAGCAGCTTGTCTAGCGGCTCCACAGATACGCAGTATTTT.

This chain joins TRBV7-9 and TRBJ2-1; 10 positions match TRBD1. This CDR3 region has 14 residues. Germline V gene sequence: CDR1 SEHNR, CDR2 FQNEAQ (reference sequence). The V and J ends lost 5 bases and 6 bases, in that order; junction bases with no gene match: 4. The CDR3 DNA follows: TGTGCCAGCAGCGATTGGACAGGGGGCAATGAGCAGTTCTTC. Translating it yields CASSDWTGGNEQFF.

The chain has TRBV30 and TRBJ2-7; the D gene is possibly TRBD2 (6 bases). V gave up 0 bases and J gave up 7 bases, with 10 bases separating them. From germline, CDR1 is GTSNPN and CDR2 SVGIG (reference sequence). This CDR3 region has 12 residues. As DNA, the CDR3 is TGTGCCTGGAGTGTACACGGGGGAGAGCAGTACTTC. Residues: CAWSVHGGEQYF.

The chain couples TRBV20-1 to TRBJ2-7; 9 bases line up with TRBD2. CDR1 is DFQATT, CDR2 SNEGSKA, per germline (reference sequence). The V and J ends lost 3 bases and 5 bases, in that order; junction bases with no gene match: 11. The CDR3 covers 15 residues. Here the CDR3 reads CSASIPSGAYNEQYF. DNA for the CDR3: TGCAGTGCTAGTATTCCTAGCGGGGCCTATAACGAGCAGTACTTC.

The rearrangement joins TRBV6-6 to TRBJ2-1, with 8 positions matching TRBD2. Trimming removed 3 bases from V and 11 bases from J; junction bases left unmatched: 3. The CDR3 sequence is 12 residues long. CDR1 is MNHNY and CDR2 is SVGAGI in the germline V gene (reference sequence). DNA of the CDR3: TGTGCCAGCAGTTATACTAGCGGCAAGCAGTTCTTC. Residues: CASSYTSGKQFF.